The 15 T cell receptor beta chains below come from one sample, sequenced in a study of T-cell reconstitution after alpha-beta-depleted transplantation in children. Unique molecular identifiers were used to barcode this TCRbeta library. Via MiXCR, TCRdb re-called the PCR reads, giving one row per CDR3 protein. This table holds fewer than 350,000 distinct CDR3 sequences, roughly 10% found once. This sample comprised peripheral blood, obtained 180 days after TCRalphabeta/CD19-depleted stem cell transplant. Receptor source: a male patient aged 2-10 years who had a stem cell transplant for chronic granulomatous disease, so the T cells may come from the graft donor.

This clonotype was found many times. The rearrangement uses TRBV7-2 and TRBJ2-3, with TRBD2 identical over 8 bases. Germline-derived CDR1 and CDR2 are SGHTA and FQGNSA. The CDR3 runs 15 residues. J gave up 4 bases and V 8 bases, and 11 bases lay outside the gene matches. CDR3: CASAPGAGVADTQYF. CDR3 in DNA: TGTGCCAGCGCCCCAGGAGCGGGGGTCGCAGATACGCAGTATTTT.

This clonotype was seen many times. V gene TRBV9 combines with J gene TRBJ2-3, with 12 bases fitting TRBD2. Losses at the gene ends were 6 bases for V and 0 bases for J; bases not matched to a gene: 11. CDR1 is SGDLS and CDR2 is YYNGEE in the germline V gene. This CDR3 region has 18 residues. The CDR3 DNA is TGTGCCAGCATGCGCATCACTAGCGGGGGGCCCAGCACAGATACGCAGTATTTT. It encodes CASMRITSGGPSTDTQYF.

This clonotype was detected ten times or more. The rearrangement joins TRBV7-3 to TRBJ2-2; 10 positions agree with TRBD2. The V and J ends lost 1 base and 2 bases, in that order; junction bases with no gene match: 7. This CDR3 contains 18 residues. The germline CDR1 and CDR2 sequences are SGHTA and FQGTGA. CDR3 amino acids: CASSLNRTSGANTGELFF. DNA of the CDR3: TGTGCCAGCAGCTTAAACCGAACTAGCGGGGCCAACACCGGGGAGCTGTTTTTT.

There are many counts of this clonotype. The V gene is TRBV7-6, the J gene TRBJ2-7, with 8 bases that match TRBD2. The CDR3 extends over 12 amino acids. From germline, CDR1 is SGHVS and CDR2 FNYEAQ. V lost 4 bases to trimming and J lost 6 bases; unmatched junction nucleotides: 2. CDR3 in amino acids: CASSYGTSEQYF. DNA for the CDR3: TGTGCCAGCAGCTACGGGACTAGCGAGCAGTACTTC.

With regard to this clonotype: This sequence may be a read error, since a much larger clone differs from it by one base. The chain has TRBV20-1 and TRBJ1-2; no reliable D call. CDR1 is DFQATT and CDR2 is SNEGSKA in the germline V gene (reference sequence). There are 13 residues in the CDR3. CDR3 sequence reads: CGARFGPGNGYTF. The CDR3 DNA is TGCGGTGCTAGGTTCGGACCGGGGAATGGCTACACCTTC.

Comments on this clonotype: A much more abundant neighbour one base away suggests this may be a read error. The missing conserved phenylalanine or tryptophan at the end of this CDR3 makes a read error likely. The chain recombines TRBV3-1 with TRBJ1-1; TRBD1 might be the D (5 bases). Germline-derived CDR1 and CDR2 are LGHDT and YNNKEL (reference sequence). Trimming removed 6 bases at V and 2 bases at J, with 16 bases between. The CDR3 extends over 15 amino acids. The CDR3 region has the DNA TGTGCCAGCAGATCGGACACCCTCTTCAACACTGAAGCTTTCCTT. Translation: CASRSDTLFNTEAFL.

Ten or more counts support this clonotype. V gene TRBV20-1 combines with J gene TRBJ2-7; 8 nucleotides align to TRBD1. The CDR3 consists of 13 residues. V shed 6 bases and J 2 bases; nucleotides not matched to a gene: 6. CDR1 is DFQATT and CDR2 is SNEGSKA in the germline V gene (reference sequence). The CDR3 spells CSARTGPPYEQYF. CDR3 DNA: TGCAGTGCGAGGACAGGGCCTCCCTACGAGCAGTACTTC.

This clonotype was seen only a few times. The gene calls are TRBV20-1 and TRBJ2-4, with a possible D match to TRBD1 (6 bases). The germline gives CDR1 DFQATT, CDR2 SNEGSKA (reference sequence). The V and J ends lost 5 bases and 0 bases respectively, with 20 bases between them. This CDR3 has 17 amino acids. The CDR3 DNA reads TGCAGTGCTTTCGGGACAATCGGTTGGGGAGCCAAAAACATTCAGTACTTC. Translated, it gives CSAFGTIGWGAKNIQYF.

This clonotype has a single count. A read error is possible here, since a much larger clone lies one base away. The genes are TRBV11-2 and TRBJ2-6; TRBD2 matches 10 bases. CDR1 is SGHAT and CDR2 is FQNNGV in the germline V gene. The V gene end was trimmed by 4 bases and the J gene end by 0 bases; junction bases not matched to a gene: 15. The CDR3 contains 21 residues. The CDR3 nucleotides are TGTGCCAGCAGCTCTCCCGCGTCTAGCGGGGGCTTACACTCTGGGGCCAACGTCCTGACTTTC. Translation: CASSSPASSGGLHSGANVLTF.

This clonotype appeared a few times. This sequence joins TRBV5-1 and TRBJ2-1; 14 positions match TRBD2. This CDR3 spans 17 amino acids. From germline, CDR1 is SGHRS and CDR2 YFSETQ. After removal of 2 bases from V and 3 bases from J, the junction contained 4 bases not matched to a gene. CDR3 region: CASSFGLAGGLYNEQFF. The CDR3 nucleotides read TGCGCCAGCAGCTTCGGACTAGCGGGAGGTCTCTACAATGAGCAGTTCTTC.

This clonotype was counted at least ten times. The chain combines TRBV11-2 with TRBJ2-5; D not resolved. The CDR3 loop spans 14 amino acids. Germline-derived CDR1 and CDR2 are SGHAT and FQNNGV. V was cut by 3 bases and J by 5 bases, with 13 bases left in between. The CDR3 coding sequence is TGTGCCAGCAGCTTCGCCCGCATGCGGGAGACCCAGTACTTC. Translated, it gives CASSFARMRETQYF.

This clonotype occurred many times. The rearrangement links TRBV5-1 to TRBJ2-7; 7 bases are shared with TRBD1. V lost 1 base, J lost 6 bases, and 7 bases stayed unmatched. This CDR3 has 14 residues. CDR1 and CDR2 (germline): SGHRS, YFSETQ. CDR3 coding DNA: TGCGCCAGCAGCTTGAGGGGGCAAGACGTCGAGCAGTACTTC. Protein sequence: CASSLRGQDVEQYF. The whole variable domain, remainder taken from reference TRBV5-1 and TRBJ2-7, is KAGVTQTPRYLIKTRGQQVTLSCSPISGHRSVSWYQQTPGQGLQFLFEYFSETQRNKGNFPGRFSGRQFSNSRSEMNVSTLELGDSALYLCASSLRGQDVEQYFGPGTRLTVT.

V is TRBV24-1 and J is TRBJ1-5; D gene unclear. CDR1 KGHDR and CDR2 SFDVKD come from the germline V gene. This CDR3 is 17 amino acids long. V was clipped by 7 bases and J by 4 bases, with 22 bases between them. The CDR3 bases are TGTGCCACCAGCCCTTATATAGAGCATTCCTTTAATCAGCCCCAGCATTTT. Amino acid sequence: CATSPYIEHSFNQPQHF.

The chain uses TRBV5-4 and TRBJ2-7; D gene ambiguous. Germline V lookup: CDR1 SGHNT, CDR2 YYREEE (reference sequence). There are 16 residues in the CDR3. The V and J ends lost 0 bases and 1 base respectively, with 14 bases between them. CDR3 residues: CASSLAGGQPSYEQYF. For the CDR3, the DNA is TGTGCCAGCAGCTTGGCTGGCGGCCAGCCTTCCTACGAGCAGTACTTC.

This clonotype was picked up many times. This chain connects TRBV7-9 to TRBJ2-1; a possible D gene is TRBD2 (6 bases). CDR3 length: 17 residues. Between the trimmed V and J ends, which lost 1 base and 8 bases, there was a span of 21 bases. Per germline, CDR1 SEHNR and CDR2 FQNEAQ (reference sequence). In nucleotides, the CDR3 is TGTGCCAGCAGCTTAGTGGGGGGACCACATCTTACATATGAGCAGTTCTTC. Translation gives CASSLVGGPHLTYEQFF.